This passage covers 11 T cell receptor beta chains from one sample sequenced in a study of shared clonotypes between healthy human individuals. Assay: immunoSEQ multiplex PCR; the TCRdb copy retains only in-frame clones and omits some. The sample shows a few hundred thousand clones, nearly 97% of them seen only once. Cells designated naive CD8 were CD45RO-negative and were positively selected for CCR7, with terminally differentiated effector memory CD45RA+ cells excluded. The sequencing sample was made of naive CD8+ T cells sorted from blood. Receptor source: a woman younger than 45 in good health.

The chain uses TRBV7-9 and TRBJ2-7; D not resolved. The CDR3 covers 11 residues. Germline CDR1 and CDR2: SEHNR and FQNEAQ (reference sequence). V was shortened by 6 bases and J by 4 bases, with 7 bases between the two germline ends. Here the CDR3 reads CASRMGYEQYF. The CDR3 DNA sequence: TGTGCCAGCAGAATGGGATACGAGCAGTACTTC.

The V and J genes are TRBV28 and TRBJ2-2; no reliable D call. Deletions cut 8 bases from V and 4 bases from J, with 14 bases between. The CDR3 extends over 14 amino acids. The germline gives CDR1 MDHEN, CDR2 SYDVKM. The CDR3 DNA is TGTGCCAGCTCGCTCCGTGGGCCCACCGGGGAGCTGTTTTTT. The encoded protein is CASSLRGPTGELFF.

V gene TRBV9 combines with J gene TRBJ2-7; 11 bases agree with TRBD2. Per the germline V gene, CDR1 is SGDLS and CDR2 is YYNGEE. The CDR3 consists of 15 residues. Trimming at V came to 3 bases and at J to 0 bases, leaving 2 bases not matched to a gene. DNA of the CDR3: TGTGCCAGCAGCGCGGGACTAGCGGCCTCCTACGAGCAGTACTTC. Protein product: CASSAGLAASYEQYF.

The J gene is TRBJ1-6, the V gene TRBV30, with a possible D match to TRBD1 (6 bases). The CDR3 consists of 13 residues. Germline values: CDR1 GTSNPN, CDR2 SVGIG (reference sequence). Between the trimmed V and J ends, which lost 2 bases and 10 bases, there was a span of 12 bases. DNA of the CDR3: TGTGCCTGGAGTTGGGGGCCGCGATCACCCCTCCACTTT. It translates to CAWSWGPRSPLHF.

The rearrangement joins TRBV28 to TRBJ2-7; 7 positions match TRBD1. In germline, CDR1 is MDHEN, CDR2 SYDVKM. Losses at the gene ends were 2 bases for V and 0 bases for J; bases not matched to a gene: 4. CDR3 length equals 15 residues. CDR3 nucleotides: TGTGCCAGCAGTTTAGAGACAGGGTTCTCCTACGAGCAGTACTTC. Protein sequence: CASSLETGFSYEQYF.

The rearrangement joins TRBV19 to TRBJ1-5, with unresolved D. Germline values: CDR1 LNHDA, CDR2 SQIVND (reference sequence). The CDR3 has 15 residues. The germline V and J ends were trimmed by 0 bases and 2 bases, with 8 bases remaining between them. CDR3: CASSIDWSGNQPQHF. Written as DNA, the CDR3 is TGTGCCAGTAGTATAGATTGGTCAGGCAATCAGCCCCAGCATTTT.

The chain couples TRBV7-9 to TRBJ2-3; D ambiguous. The CDR3 consists of 15 residues. Germline V gene data show CDR1 as SEHNR and CDR2 as FQNEAQ (reference sequence). V was pared by 5 bases and J by 4 bases, with 16 bases between. CDR3 sequence (DNA): TGTGCCAGCAGCCCTCGACTTGATCAAGCAGATACGCAGTATTTT. It yields the protein CASSPRLDQADTQYF.

The chain combines TRBV5-8 with TRBJ2-2; possible D gene TRBD1, 5 bases. The CDR3 has 15 residues. V gave up 4 bases and J gave up 1 base, with 11 bases separating them. Germline V gene sequence: CDR1 SGHTS, CDR2 YDEGEE. Here the CDR3 reads CASSLSQGNTGELFF. CDR3 nucleotide sequence: TGTGCCAGCAGCCTTTCTCAGGGGAACACCGGGGAGCTGTTTTTT.

This clone was seen a single time. The chain recombines TRBV6-5 with TRBJ2-2; the match to TRBD2 covers 7 bases. Germline trimming cut 7 bases from V and 4 bases from J; bases unmatched to any gene: 9. The CDR3 extends over 15 amino acids. Germline CDR1 is MNHEY and CDR2 is SVGAGI. CDR3 residues: CASTLRSGITGELFF. The CDR3 region has the DNA TGTGCCAGCACCTTACGGAGCGGGATCACCGGGGAGCTGTTTTTT.

V usage is TRBV13 and J usage is TRBJ2-1; the match to TRBD2 covers 12 bases. The CDR3 runs to 16 residues. In germline, CDR1 is PRHDT, CDR2 FYEKMQ (reference sequence). The ends lost 4 bases at V and 4 bases at J; junction bases unmatched: 5. CDR3 region: CASSSRTSGTYNEQFF. CDR3 nucleotides: TGTGCCAGCAGCTCCCGGACTAGCGGGACATACAATGAGCAGTTCTTC.

CDR3 DNA: TGTGCCAGCAGCTTAGTAGCGACCAATGGCCTTTCCGCAGATACGCAGTATTTT. Translating it yields CASSLVATNGLSADTQYF. The rearrangement uses TRBV7-8 and TRBJ2-3; a possible D gene is TRBD2 (5 bases). V lost 1 base to trimming and J lost 4 bases, with 21 bases between them. CDR1 is SGHVS, CDR2 FQNEAQ, per germline. CDR3 length: 18 amino acids.